This TCR beta chain was sequenced in a study of shared clonotypes between healthy human individuals. The assay was immunoSEQ multiplex PCR, and TCRdb's table has in-frame clones only and misses some. There are about 520,000 clones in the sample; approximately 95% occur only once, and about 0.067% lies in the top ten. The V end lost 5 bases, the J end lost 1 base, and 15 bases lay between the germline ends. The germline V gene has CDR1 LNHDA and CDR2 SQIVND (reference sequence). The CDR3 is made up of 16 amino acids. Source material: naive CD4+ T cells sorted from blood. Described subset: CD45RA+ positively selected. This TCR was recovered from a young woman in good health. The chain carries TRBV19 and TRBJ1-5; D is possibly TRBD1 (6 bases). CDR3 nucleotides: TGTGCCAGTAGTCCCCTCGCAGGGGTGAGCAATCAGCCCCAGCATTTT. Translated, it gives CASSPLAGVSNQPQHF.